A selection of T cell receptor beta chains follows, all from one sample in a study of T-cell memory formation after mild COVID-19. Via MiXCR, TCRdb re-called the 5' RACE reads, giving one row per CDR3 protein. Of almost 350,000 distinct CDR3 sequences listed, under 25% are singletons. Input material: PBMCs or a T cell subset sorted from them (not recorded which). The receptor source for this set is a man aged 18 to 30 who had mild COVID-19 (a few samples of this study predate the infection). Cell type and time point are not known. CDR3s include the opening cysteine and the closing phenylalanine or tryptophan. Fields, in order: J gene, D gene, V gene, clone size, CDR3 protein, CDR3 DNA. A D gene is named only where the DNA matches it firmly. Clone size appears in some rows only: once, few, many, or a class for an expanded clone.

>TRBJ1-5|TRBD1|TRBV5-5|-
CASSLGDRDSQPQHF
TGTGCCAGCAGCTTGGGGGACAGGGACAGTCAGCCCCAGCATTTT
>TRBJ1-2|TRBD1|TRBV28|-
CASSLQTDRAFIGYTF
TGTGCCAGCAGTTTACAAACAGACAGGGCGTTTATCGGCTACACCTTC
>TRBJ1-1|-|TRBV10-3|-
CAISAQLAGLGTEAFF
TGTGCCATCAGTGCCCAACTCGCAGGGTTAGGCACTGAAGCTTTCTTT
>TRBJ1-5|-|TRBV7-9|-
CASSLARGGIQPQHF
TGTGCCAGCAGCTTAGCGCGGGGGGGTATTCAGCCCCAGCATTTT
>TRBJ2-3|-|TRBV5-1|-
CASSLGVDADNTDTQYF
TGCGCCAGCAGCTTGGGGGTCGATGCTGACAACACAGATACGCAGTATTTT
>TRBJ1-1|TRBD1|TRBV6-6|-
CASSQRQGVLGTEAFF
TGTGCCAGCAGCCAGAGACAGGGGGTATTGGGGACTGAAGCTTTCTTT
>TRBJ2-5|-|TRBV9|few
CASSVENYPSETQYF
TGTGCCAGCAGCGTAGAAAACTATCCCTCGGAGACCCAGTACTTC
>TRBJ2-3|-|TRBV24-1|-
CATSDLEADTQYF
TGTGCCACCAGTGATTTGGAGGCAGATACGCAGTATTTT
>TRBJ1-4|-|TRBV7-2|many
CASRLNEKLFF
TGTGCCAGCAGACTTAATGAAAAACTGTTTTTT
>TRBJ2-3|-|TRBV29-1|few
CSVVIDTQYF
TGCAGCGTTGTCATAGATACGCAGTATTTT
>TRBJ2-3|-|TRBV20-1|-
CSAKGGPDTDTQYF
TGCAGTGCTAAGGGGGGACCTGACACAGATACGCAGTATTTT
>TRBJ1-2|-|TRBV12-3/TRBV12-4|few
CASSLDSFYTF
TGTGCCAGCAGTTTAGACAGCTTCTACACCTTC
>TRBJ2-5|-|TRBV7-2|-
CASSPEPGPGETQYF
TGTGCCAGCAGCCCAGAACCGGGTCCTGGAGAGACCCAGTACTTC
>TRBJ2-5|TRBD2|TRBV4-2|-
CASSQVRGGPEETQYF
TGTGCCAGCAGCCAGGTGCGGGGGGGACCTGAAGAGACCCAGTACTTC
>TRBJ2-2|TRBD1|TRBV10-3|few
CAISDPRTGRNTGELFF
TGTGCCATCAGTGATCCTCGGACAGGACGGAACACCGGGGAGCTGTTTTTT
>TRBJ2-2|-|TRBV12-3/TRBV12-4|-
CASSQPRVENTGELFF
TGTGCCAGCAGTCAACCCAGGGTGGAGAACACCGGGGAGCTGTTTTTT
>TRBJ2-1|-|TRBV20-1|-
CSAPDSLSYNEQFF
TGCAGTGCCCCGGACTCCCTCTCCTACAATGAGCAGTTCTTC
>TRBJ2-2|-|TRBV20-1|-
CSARGIPLGGHANTGELFF
TGCAGTGCTAGAGGTATCCCGCTTGGGGGCCACGCGAACACCGGGGAGCTGTTTTTT
>TRBJ2-7|TRBD1|TRBV29-1|-
CSARTGDYEQYF
TGCAGCGCGAGAACAGGGGACTACGAGCAGTACTTC
>TRBJ2-3|-|TRBV4-3|-
CASSQGRGRGADTQYF
TGCGCCAGCAGCCAAGGTCGGGGCAGGGGAGCAGATACGCAGTATTTT
>TRBJ2-5|-|TRBV5-6|few
CASSTLQGETQYF
TGTGCCAGCAGTACCTTACAGGGAGAGACCCAGTACTTC
>TRBJ2-3|-|TRBV7-6|-
CASSLAVRSSTDTQYF
TGTGCCAGCAGCTTAGCGGTGCGGTCTAGCACAGATACGCAGTATTTT
>TRBJ2-5|-|TRBV20-1|few
CSARVETQYF
TGCAGTGCTAGGGTAGAGACCCAGTACTTC
>TRBJ1-5|-|TRBV5-1|-
CASSFQGGSNQPQHF
TGCGCCAGCAGCTTTCAGGGCGGTAGCAATCAGCCCCAGCATTTT
>TRBJ2-5|-|TRBV7-6|-
CASSTYSDQETQYF
TGTGCCAGCAGCACCTACAGCGACCAAGAGACCCAGTACTTC
>TRBJ1-1|-|TRBV7-9|few
CASSPRGGPGAGDTEAFF
TGTGCCAGCAGCCCCCGTGGGGGTCCGGGGGCAGGGGACACTGAAGCTTTCTTT
>TRBJ2-2|TRBD2|TRBV2|few
CASSGAGGRTGELFF
TGTGCCAGCAGTGGCGCGGGGGGTCGCACCGGGGAGCTGTTTTTT
>TRBJ2-5|-|TRBV7-9|few
CASEQETQYF
TGTGCCTCGGAACAAGAGACCCAGTACTTC
>TRBJ2-1|-|TRBV7-7|few
CASSPTGGDSSEQFF
TGTGCCAGCAGCCCCACAGGAGGGGACTCCAGTGAGCAGTTCTTC